The present entry profiles one TCR beta chain with its context. Its antigen is currently unknown. This sample is drawn from a study of T cell repertoires in cytomegalovirus infection. Study in general: Matching HLA type, along with CMV infection, was indicated by public TCR beta signatures.

MiXCR, applied by TCRdb to the reads, yields one record per CDR3 protein. This sample has hundreds of thousands of distinct CDR3 sequences, with roughly a third found just once. Sequenced material: cultured PBMCs, taken from culture after CMV antigen stimulation. The sequence was obtained from a human donor in good health (CMV status not recorded). Some clones in this sample may be carry-over from other donors' samples.

The CDR3 sequence is CASSLEGSVQYF. In DNA, the CDR3 is TGTGCCAGCAGTTTAGAAGGGTCGGTGCAGTACTTC. V and J are TRBV12-3 or TRBV12-4 and TRBJ2-7, with D uncertain. The ends were cut back, 1 base at V and 9 bases at J, with 10 bases in the middle. CDR3 length: 12 residues.